This T cell receptor beta chain was sequenced for a study of T cells in Graves' hyperthyroidism and ophthalmopathy. Background on the study: Peripheral blood was acquired at first diagnosis, ahead of any therapy whatsoever. Study results and limitations: Most expanded thyroid clonotypes above 0.001 recurred in blood.

The source material, RNA transcripts, was used to amplify TCR beta CDR3 regions. The TCR CDR3 was amplified in a first-round RT-PCR using the HTBI primer set. Using its own MiXCR run on the multiplex PCR reads, TCRdb lists one record per CDR3 protein. The sample carries about 290,000 distinct CDR3 sequences, over 15% recorded once. As concerns this clonotype: The antigen is undetermined. A clone one base away is much larger, so this may be a read error.

Diagnoses used clinical symptoms, serum thyroxine and TRAb, thyroid ultrasound and orbital computed tomography. The CDR3 sequence is 18 residues long. Per germline, CDR1 DFQATT and CDR2 SNEGSKA (reference sequence). Trimming took off 1 base at V and 4 bases at J, with 26 bases between the two ends. The clonotype was recovered from an older woman with Graves' ophthalmopathy. Sequenced sample: blood. The chain couples TRBV20-1 to TRBJ2-7; no firm D call. CDR3 DNA: TGCAGTGCTAGAGCCCTCATGTCAGACACCGATCCCAGATACGAGCAGTACTTC. Translated, it gives CSARALMSDTDPRYEQYF.